Presented here are 8 T cell receptor beta chains from one specimen sequenced in a study of blood T cell repertoires in COVID-19. Clones were sequenced by immunoSEQ multiplex PCR, and TCRdb holds only the in-frame ones, with some missing. The sample gives 300,000 or so clones, about 88% of which show up once; about 1.2% is in the top ten. Sequenced input: peripheral blood. These receptors originate from a man aged 65-85 years with acute or convalescent COVID-19.

The chain couples TRBV6-6 to TRBJ2-3, with 12 bases identical to TRBD2. The V and J ends lost 6 bases and 4 bases, in that order; junction bases with no gene match: 5. The CDR3 sequence is 15 residues long. In germline, CDR1 is MNHNY, CDR2 SVGAGI (reference sequence). As DNA, the CDR3 is TGTGCCAGCAGCAACCTAGCGGGAGGGGCAGATACGCAGTATTTT. Encoded protein: CASSNLAGGADTQYF.

The chain links TRBV14 to TRBJ2-7, with D tentatively TRBD1 (5 bases). The CDR3 is made up of 17 amino acids. With 0 bases removed from V and 2 bases from J, the gap between germline ends came to 17 bases. Germline CDR1 and CDR2: SGHDN and FVKESK. This CDR3 reads CASSQETARINPYEQYF. The DNA for the CDR3 is TGTGCCAGCAGCCAAGAGACAGCCAGGATTAACCCCTACGAGCAGTACTTC.

V usage is TRBV2 and J usage is TRBJ2-7, with D uncertain. The CDR3 is made up of 12 amino acids. V lost 5 bases and J lost 2, with 7 bases in between. CDR1 and CDR2 (germline): SNHLY, FYNNEI. The CDR3 DNA is TGTGCCAGCAGTCGCGACACCTACGAGCAGTACTTC. Its protein product is CASSRDTYEQYF.

CDR3 coding DNA: TGTGCCAGCAGCTTTGGCAGGAATTCACCCCTCCACTTT. Its protein is CASSFGRNSPLHF. The rearrangement uses TRBV7-8 and TRBJ1-6, with D uncertain. The germline gives CDR1 SGHVS, CDR2 FQNEAQ. This CDR3 has 13 residues. Trimming cost V 3 bases and J 7 bases, with 7 bases left between them.

Only one count was recorded for this clone. The chain recombines TRBV20-1 with TRBJ1-2; 8 bases are a match to TRBD1. V dropped 3 bases and J dropped 0; count of bases not matched to a gene: 9. Germline CDR1 DFQATT, CDR2 SNEGSKA (reference sequence). This CDR3 contains 16 residues. The CDR3 here is CSASDGQGLANYGYTF. CDR3 coding DNA: TGCAGTGCTAGTGACGGACAGGGATTAGCTAACTATGGCTACACCTTC.

The chain couples TRBV27 to TRBJ2-1, with 11 positions matching TRBD2. V gave up 0 bases and J gave up 7 bases; unmatched junction bases: 14. The V gene's germline CDR1 is MNHEY and CDR2 SMNVEV (reference sequence). CDR3 length equals 19 residues. DNA of the CDR3: TGTGCCAGCAGTTTATCTCCCGCTAGCGGGAGGTTGAGGAGGAATGAGCAGTTCTTC. The encoded protein is CASSLSPASGRLRRNEQFF.

The rearrangement uses TRBV5-1 and TRBJ2-3; possible D gene TRBD2, 5 bases. CDR1 SGHRS and CDR2 YFSETQ come from the germline V gene. This CDR3 is built from 16 residues. Trimming took off 4 bases at V and 3 bases at J, with 18 bases between the two ends. The CDR3 nucleotides are TGCGCCAGCAGCCCGTTGGGTGGGCGGAGGACAGATACGCAGTATTTT. This sequence encodes CASSPLGGRRTDTQYF.

The genes are TRBV7-9 and TRBJ2-6, with 10 bases identical to TRBD1. Germline V gives CDR1 SEHNR, CDR2 FQNEAQ (reference sequence). V lost 5 bases and J lost 0; bases outside the gene matches: 10. This CDR3 contains 19 residues. The CDR3: CASSRTLDRGPSGANVLTF. The CDR3 DNA is TGTGCCAGCAGCCGGACCCTTGACAGGGGGCCCTCTGGGGCCAACGTCCTGACTTTC.